The clone carrying this TCR beta chain was seen repeatedly, ten times or more. The antigen remains undetermined. Germline CDR1 and CDR2: SQVTM and ANQGSEA. This CDR3 comprises 12 residues. V lost 7 bases to trimming and J lost 1 base, with 9 bases between them. Individual cDNA molecules each carried unique molecular identifiers attached by the library. One entry per CDR3 protein results from TCRdb running MiXCR on the RACE reads. Here the sample spans under 85,000 distinct CDR3 sequences, 10% being singletons. The sample originates from a study of human T cells and chemical hapten exposure. Specified time point: patch test 2, 6 weeks after DPC sensitization. Treatment here: therapeutic diphenylcyclopropenone sensitization with weekly scalp DPC. Study outcomes and limitations: The number of TCRs over 1 in 1000 frequency stayed unchanged after DPC.

The chain employs TRBV29-1 and TRBJ2-3; D remains ambiguous. The sample consisted of whole blood, taken in connection with sensitization to the hapten diphenylcyclopropenone (DPC). The TCR sequence derives from a woman aged 50 to 60 with alopecia areata. Some clones in this sample may be carry-over from other donors' samples. CDR3 nucleotides: TGCAGCGCCGAAACAGGCACAGATACGCAGTATTTT. Translated: CSAETGTDTQYF.